The rows below give T cell receptor beta chains drawn from one sample of a study of cytomegalovirus exposure and HLA in healthy donors. The method was immunoSEQ multiplex PCR; TCRdb's version includes in-frame clones alone and lacks a portion of them. The sample records about 150,000 clones, approximately 84% being singletons. Input material: PBMCs. All receptors come from a man aged 25-45 years in good health and CMV-seropositive. CDR3s include the opening cysteine and the closing phenylalanine or tryptophan. Each record gives: J gene, D gene, V gene, clone size, CDR3 protein, CDR3 DNA. D genes are given only for firm matches. Only part of the rows carry a size: once, few, many, or a class if the clone is expanded.

>TRBJ2-7|NA|TRBV27|NA
CASSFLSSGAYEQYF
TGTGCCAGCAGTTTCCTGTCGTCCGGAGCCTACGAGCAGTACTTC
>TRBJ1-1|NA|TRBV5-6|once
CASSFRTVEAFF
TGTGCCAGCAGCTTTAGGACAGTTGAAGCTTTCTTT
>TRBJ2-1|NA|TRBV19|once
CASSRWADNEQFF
TGTGCCAGTAGCCGATGGGCCGACAATGAGCAGTTCTTC
>TRBJ2-5|NA|TRBV15|NA
CATSGTGQETQYF
TGTGCCACTAGCGGGACAGGCCAAGAGACCCAGTACTTC
>TRBJ2-2|TRBD2|TRBV5-1|once
CASSLTSGGPNTGELFF
TGCGCCAGCAGCTTGACTAGCGGGGGGCCGAACACCGGGGAGCTGTTTTTT
>TRBJ2-3|TRBD2|TRBV7-6|NA
CASSQLASGASTDTQYF
TGTGCCAGCAGCCAATTAGCTAGCGGAGCTAGCACAGATACGCAGTATTTT
>TRBJ2-7|TRBD2|TRBV29-1|NA
CSVKGGVGEQYF
TGCAGCGTTAAGGGAGGGGTGGGCGAGCAGTACTTC
>TRBJ1-2|NA|TRBV7-9|NA
CASSLSGGGNYGYTF
TGTGCCAGCAGTCTCAGCGGGGGTGGTAACTATGGCTACACCTTC
>TRBJ2-7|TRBD1|TRBV9|NA
CASSVGTGVDEQYF
TGTGCCAGCAGCGTAGGGACAGGGGTTGACGAGCAGTACTTC
>TRBJ2-3|NA|TRBV29-1|NA
CSGLQGNTDTQYF
TGCAGCGGGCTACAGGGTAACACAGATACGCAGTATTTT
>TRBJ2-6|NA|TRBV10-3|NA
CAINRGPSANVLTF
TGTGCCATCAATCGAGGCCCCAGCGCCAACGTCCTGACTTTC
>TRBJ2-1|NA|TRBV5-1|NA
CASSSTYFNEQFF
TGCGCCAGCAGTTCGACTTACTTCAATGAGCAGTTCTTC
>TRBJ1-4|NA|TRBV5-1|NA
CASSLGVSTNEKLFF
TGCGCCAGCAGCTTAGGGGTTTCAACTAATGAAAAACTGTTTTTT
>TRBJ2-1|NA|TRBV6-5|NA
CASSSQRGNEQFF
TGTGCCAGCAGTTCACAGAGGGGGAATGAGCAGTTCTTC
>TRBJ2-3|TRBD1|TRBV7-3|NA
CASSLKPRTGEVTDTQYF
TGTGCCAGCAGCTTAAAGCCCCGGACAGGGGAGGTCACAGATACGCAGTATTTT
>TRBJ1-1|NA|TRBV19|NA
CASSIDLYTEAFF
TGTGCCAGTAGTATAGATCTGTACACTGAAGCTTTCTTT
>TRBJ1-2|NA|TRBV9|NA
CASSVDGARLGAYGYTF
TGTGCCAGCAGCGTGGACGGAGCCCGCCTAGGGGCCTATGGCTACACCTTC
>TRBJ2-3|NA|TRBV19|NA
CASSSVDTQYF
TGTGCCAGTAGTAGCGTTGATACGCAGTATTTT
>TRBJ1-2|NA|TRBV5-1|NA
CASSPGVSFYGYTF
TGCGCCAGCAGCCCAGGGGTCTCCTTCTATGGCTACACCTTC
>TRBJ2-1|TRBD2|TRBV5-1|few
CASNSPTSGPNEQFF
TGCGCCAGCAACTCCCCGACTAGCGGACCCAATGAGCAGTTCTTC
>TRBJ2-1|TRBD2|TRBV2|NA
CASSEAVAGVLDEQFF
TGTGCCAGCAGTGAAGCTGTAGCGGGAGTACTCGATGAGCAGTTCTTC
>TRBJ1-2|NA|TRBV7-8|once
CASSLSHLAGGYTF
TGTGCCAGCAGCTTAAGTCATCTGGCGGGTGGCTACACCTTC
>TRBJ1-4|TRBD1|TRBV5-4|once
CASSAGTERTNEKLFF
TGTGCCAGCAGCGCTGGGACAGAAAGAACTAATGAAAAACTGTTTTTT
>TRBJ1-5|TRBD1|TRBV12-5|NA
CASGRPDRGPKQPQHF
TGTGCTAGTGGGCGACCCGACAGGGGGCCTAAGCAGCCCCAGCATTTT
>TRBJ1-1|TRBD1|TRBV5-5|once
CASSLGPGQGNTEAFF
TGTGCCAGCAGCTTGGGGCCAGGACAGGGGAACACTGAAGCTTTCTTT
>TRBJ2-1|NA|TRBV10-2|NA
CASMIGGNEQFF
TGCGCCAGCATGATCGGCGGTAATGAGCAGTTCTTC
>TRBJ2-7|TRBD1|TRBV28|NA
CASSLTGGFDEQYF
TGTGCCAGCAGCTTGACAGGGGGGTTCGACGAGCAGTACTTC
>TRBJ2-1|TRBD2|TRBV19|NA
CASRERAGYNEQFF
TGTGCCAGTAGGGAGAGAGCGGGGTACAATGAGCAGTTCTTC
>TRBJ2-6|NA|TRBV7-3|NA
CASGSTSGANVLTF
TGTGCCTCAGGCTCAACCTCTGGGGCCAACGTCCTGACTTTC
>TRBJ2-7|NA|TRBV19|many
CASSGGISYEQYF
TGTGCCAGTAGTGGCGGGATCTCCTACGAGCAGTACTTC